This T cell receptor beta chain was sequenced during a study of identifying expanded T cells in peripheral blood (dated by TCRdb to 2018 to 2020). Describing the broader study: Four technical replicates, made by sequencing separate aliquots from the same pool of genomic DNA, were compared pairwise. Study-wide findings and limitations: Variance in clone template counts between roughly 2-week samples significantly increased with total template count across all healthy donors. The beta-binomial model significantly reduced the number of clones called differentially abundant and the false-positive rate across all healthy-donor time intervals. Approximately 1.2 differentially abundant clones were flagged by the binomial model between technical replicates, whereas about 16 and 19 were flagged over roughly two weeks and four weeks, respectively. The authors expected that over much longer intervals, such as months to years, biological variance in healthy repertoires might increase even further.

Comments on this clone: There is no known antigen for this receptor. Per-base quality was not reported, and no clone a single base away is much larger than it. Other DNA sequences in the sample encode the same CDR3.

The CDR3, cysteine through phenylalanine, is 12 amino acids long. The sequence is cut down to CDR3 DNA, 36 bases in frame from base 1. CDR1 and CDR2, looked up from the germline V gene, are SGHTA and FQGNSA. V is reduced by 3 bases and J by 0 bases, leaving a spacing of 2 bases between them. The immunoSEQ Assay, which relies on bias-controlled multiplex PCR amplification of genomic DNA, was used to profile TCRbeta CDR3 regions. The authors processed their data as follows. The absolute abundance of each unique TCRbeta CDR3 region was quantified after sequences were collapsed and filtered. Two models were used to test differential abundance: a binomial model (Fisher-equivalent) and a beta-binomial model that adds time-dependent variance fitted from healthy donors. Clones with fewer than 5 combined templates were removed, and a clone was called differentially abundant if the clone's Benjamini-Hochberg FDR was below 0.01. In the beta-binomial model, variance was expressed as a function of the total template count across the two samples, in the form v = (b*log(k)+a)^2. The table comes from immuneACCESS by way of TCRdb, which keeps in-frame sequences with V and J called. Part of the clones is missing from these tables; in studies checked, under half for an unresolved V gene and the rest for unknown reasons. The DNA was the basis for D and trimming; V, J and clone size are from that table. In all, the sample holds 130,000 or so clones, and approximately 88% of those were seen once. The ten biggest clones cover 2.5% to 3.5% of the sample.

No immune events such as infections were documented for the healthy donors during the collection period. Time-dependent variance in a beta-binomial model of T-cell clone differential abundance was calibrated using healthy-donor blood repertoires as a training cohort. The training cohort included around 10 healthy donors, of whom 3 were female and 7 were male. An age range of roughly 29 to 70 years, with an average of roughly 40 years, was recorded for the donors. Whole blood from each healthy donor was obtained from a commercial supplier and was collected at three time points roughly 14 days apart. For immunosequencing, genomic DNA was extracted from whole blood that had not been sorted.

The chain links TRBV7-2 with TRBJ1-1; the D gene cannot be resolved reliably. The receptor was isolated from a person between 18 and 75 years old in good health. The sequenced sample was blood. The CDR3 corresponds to CASSFLNTEAFF. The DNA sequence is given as TGTGCCAGCAGCTTCTTGAACACTGAAGCTTTCTTT.